This TCR beta chain was documented in a study of T cell repertoires in cytomegalovirus infection. Study details: CMV epitopes used comprised recently identified HLA-C-restricted ones and well-studied HLA-B-restricted ones. It was the public TCR beta signatures that indicated both CMV infection and matching HLA type. Overall study results and limits: Of the TCR beta families, the public ones yielded a cumulative frequency that identified carriers of CMV plus the relevant HLA. CMV-specific TCR beta clonotypes restricted by HLA-C dominated the ex vivo response.

In TCRdb, the reads were re-called with MiXCR into one record per CDR3 protein. Here the sample spans fewer than 1,000,000 distinct CDR3 sequences, about 33% being singletons. This clonotype came up a few times. Its antigen is still unknown. The V gene's germline CDR1 is MNHNY and CDR2 SVGAGI (reference sequence). The CDR3 sequence is 14 residues long. V was cut by 5 bases and J by 2 bases, with 12 bases left in between. The receptor was isolated from a human donor in good health (CMV status not recorded). Some clones in this sample may be carry-over from other donors' samples. The chain is built from TRBV6-6 and TRBJ1-2; D is undetermined. Sequencing used cultured CD8+ T cells from PBMCs, obtained from culture after CMV antigen stimulation. CDR3 loop: CASSHEGLNYGYTF. The CDR3 DNA reads TGTGCCAGCAGTCACGAAGGGTTAAACTATGGCTACACCTTC.